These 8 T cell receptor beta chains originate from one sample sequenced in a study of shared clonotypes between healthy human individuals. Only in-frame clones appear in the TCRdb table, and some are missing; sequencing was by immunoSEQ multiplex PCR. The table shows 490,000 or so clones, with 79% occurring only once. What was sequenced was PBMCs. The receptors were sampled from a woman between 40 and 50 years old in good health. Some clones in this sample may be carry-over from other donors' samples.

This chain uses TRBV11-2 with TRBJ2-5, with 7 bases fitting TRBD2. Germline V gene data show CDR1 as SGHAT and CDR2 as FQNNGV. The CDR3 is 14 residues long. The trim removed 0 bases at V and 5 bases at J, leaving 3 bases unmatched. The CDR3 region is CASSLDTGGETQYF. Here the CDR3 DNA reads TGTGCCAGCAGCTTAGATACCGGGGGGGAGACCCAGTACTTC.

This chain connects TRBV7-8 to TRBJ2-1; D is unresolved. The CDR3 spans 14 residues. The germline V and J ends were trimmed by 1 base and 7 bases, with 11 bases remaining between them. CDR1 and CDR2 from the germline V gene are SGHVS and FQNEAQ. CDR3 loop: CASSLGAALNEQFF. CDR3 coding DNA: TGTGCCAGCAGCTTAGGTGCCGCGTTGAATGAGCAGTTCTTC.

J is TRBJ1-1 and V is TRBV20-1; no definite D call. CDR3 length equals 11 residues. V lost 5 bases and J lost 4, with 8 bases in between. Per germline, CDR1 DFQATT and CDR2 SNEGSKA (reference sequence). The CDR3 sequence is CSAGRTTEAFF. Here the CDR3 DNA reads TGCAGTGCTGGACGGACCACTGAAGCTTTCTTT.

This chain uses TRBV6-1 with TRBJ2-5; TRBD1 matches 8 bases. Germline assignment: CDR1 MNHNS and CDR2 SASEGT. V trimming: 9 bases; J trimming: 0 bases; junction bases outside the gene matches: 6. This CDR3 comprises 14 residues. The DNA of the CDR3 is TGTGCCAGAACTTCGACAGGGGACCAAGAGACCCAGTACTTC. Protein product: CARTSTGDQETQYF.

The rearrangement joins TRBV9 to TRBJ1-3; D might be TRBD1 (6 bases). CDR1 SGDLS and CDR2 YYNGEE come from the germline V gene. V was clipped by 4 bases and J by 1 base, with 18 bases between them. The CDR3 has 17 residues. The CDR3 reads CASSKSLQGRSGNTIYF. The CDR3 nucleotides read TGTGCCAGCAGCAAATCTTTACAGGGACGATCTGGAAACACCATATATTTT.

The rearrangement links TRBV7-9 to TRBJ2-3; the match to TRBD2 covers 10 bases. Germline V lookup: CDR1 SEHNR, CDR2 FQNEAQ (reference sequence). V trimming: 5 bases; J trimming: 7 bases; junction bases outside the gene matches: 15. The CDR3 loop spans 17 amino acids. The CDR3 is CASSVGASGLAPYTQYF. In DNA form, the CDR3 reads TGTGCCAGCAGCGTAGGGGCCTCGGGACTAGCGCCTTATACGCAGTATTTT.

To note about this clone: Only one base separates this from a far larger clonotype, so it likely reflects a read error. CDR3 in DNA: TGTGCCAGCAGCTTATCAGGGGGGAACACTGAAGCTTTCTTT. Amino acids: CASSLSGGNTEAFF. The rearrangement uses TRBV13 and TRBJ1-1; 7 bases map to TRBD1. Germline V gene data show CDR1 as PRHDT and CDR2 as FYEKMQ (reference sequence). V lost 2 bases to trimming and J lost 1 base; unmatched junction nucleotides: 1. The CDR3 runs to 14 residues.

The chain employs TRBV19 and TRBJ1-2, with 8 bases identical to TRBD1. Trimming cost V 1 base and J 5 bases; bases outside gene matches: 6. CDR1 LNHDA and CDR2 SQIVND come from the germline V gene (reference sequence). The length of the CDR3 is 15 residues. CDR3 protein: CASSIAGTGLYGYTF. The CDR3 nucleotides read TGTGCCAGTAGTATAGCCGGGACAGGACTATATGGCTACACCTTC.